This is a list of T cell receptor beta chains from one sample in a study of patients and donors after allogeneic stem cell transplantation. MiXCR, run by TCRdb on the RT-PCR reads, gives a single entry per CDR3 protein. The table shows about 100,000 distinct CDR3 sequences, with approximately 40% occurring only once. Sequenced material: blood, either unsorted or a sorted T cell fraction (not recorded which). These receptors came from a human donor who was either an allogeneic HSCT recipient or a stem cell or donor lymphocyte infusion donor (not recorded which). It is not recorded whose cells these are; they may come from a transplant donor. Each CDR3 is given with its conserved first and last residue. A D gene is named only where the DNA matches it firmly. The listing skips clone size in some rows; elsewhere it reads once, few, many or a size class.

D	size	V	J	CDR3	DNA
-	-	TRBV20-1	TRBJ1-3	CSARRVGSGNTIYF	TGCAGTGCTAGAAGGGTAGGCTCTGGAAACACCATATATTTT
-	-	TRBV28	TRBJ1-2	CASTPKRWTYSVYTF	TGTGCCAGCACCCCTAAAAGGTGGACGTACAGTGTCTACACCTTC
TRBD1	few	TRBV10-3	TRBJ1-6	CAISEGQGGIYNSPLHF	TGTGCCATCAGTGAGGGACAGGGTGGCATATATAATTCACCCCTCCACTTT
-	-	TRBV12-3/TRBV12-4	TRBJ1-1	CASSLGHPRGAEAFF	TGTGCCAGCAGTTTAGGACACCCAAGAGGTGCTGAAGCTTTCTTT
-	-	TRBV4-3	TRBJ2-2	CASSQVRAGSGELFF	TGCGCCAGCAGCCAAGTCCGGGCTGGTTCCGGGGAGCTGTTTTTT
-	-	TRBV20-1	TRBJ2-1	CSARDGELGYNEQFF	TGCAGTGCTAGAGATGGGGAGTTGGGTTACAATGAGCAGTTCTTC
-	-	TRBV18	TRBJ1-1	CASSQGYSEAFF	TGTGCCAGCTCACAGGGGTATTCTGAAGCTTTCTTT
-	-	TRBV29-1	TRBJ2-7	CSVEDRGNEQYF	TGCAGCGTTGAAGATAGAGGTAACGAGCAGTACTTC
-	once	TRBV20-1	TRBJ2-7	CSARRPFPNYEQYF	TGCAGTGCTAGAAGGCCATTCCCTAACTACGAGCAGTACTTC
-	once	TRBV12-3/TRBV12-4	TRBJ2-1	CASSLSFRYYYNEQFF	TGTGCCAGCAGTTTATCTTTTCGCTACTACTACAATGAGCAGTTCTTC
-	few	TRBV12-3/TRBV12-4	TRBJ1-4	CASSLAQGRRLFF	TGTGCCAGCAGTTTAGCGCAGGGGAGGAGACTGTTTTTT
-	few	TRBV10-3	TRBJ2-2	CAISDEGVAGELFF	TGTGCCATCAGTGACGAGGGAGTTGCCGGGGAGCTGTTTTTT
-	-	TRBV5-6	TRBJ2-1	CASSNQGNEQFF	TGTGCCAGCAGCAATCAGGGAAATGAGCAGTTCTTC
-	few	TRBV5-6	TRBJ1-4	CASSTETGMLTNEKLFF	TGTGCCAGCAGCACGGAAACAGGGATGTTGACTAATGAAAAACTGTTTTTT
-	-	TRBV12-3/TRBV12-4	TRBJ2-1	CASSSGGSGLANNEQFF	TGTGCCAGCAGTTCAGGGGGATCCGGACTAGCCAACAATGAGCAGTTCTTC
-	-	TRBV20-1	TRBJ2-2	CSATFPGWRTGELFF	TGCAGTGCTACTTTTCCGGGTTGGAGAACCGGGGAGCTGTTTTTT